This entry lists 29 T cell receptor beta chains sequenced from one sample in a study of cytomegalovirus exposure and HLA in healthy donors. Both 60 Vbeta primers and 13 Jbeta primers went into the PCR. Assay used: immunoSEQ multiplex PCR; TCRdb lists only in-frame clones, some missing. The profile covers some 85,000 clones, with roughly 80% appearing a single time and 3% to 4.5% taken by the ten largest. The sample comprised PBMCs. The receptor set was obtained from a man aged 25 to 40 in good health and CMV-seronegative.

The gene calls are TRBV14 and TRBJ2-7; D unclear. This CDR3 is 12 amino acids long. Per the germline V gene, CDR1 is SGHDN and CDR2 is FVKESK. Trimming took off 4 bases at V and 0 bases at J, with 4 bases between the two ends. CDR3 residues: CASSPSSYEQYF. The CDR3 nucleotides are TGTGCCAGCAGCCCGAGCTCCTACGAGCAGTACTTC.

This clone was found a few times. The gene calls are TRBV18 and TRBJ2-7, with D possibly being TRBD2 (6 bases). Per germline, CDR1 KGHSH and CDR2 LQKENI. Trimming stripped 2 bases from V and 6 bases from J, with 11 bases between. The length of the CDR3 is 13 residues. The DNA of the CDR3 is TGTGCCAGCTCACCATATTCCGGGAGCGAGCAGTACTTC. It encodes CASSPYSGSEQYF.

This sequence joins TRBV19 and TRBJ2-3; 11 bases map to TRBD2. The V segment lost 4 bases and the J segment 0 bases; nucleotides outside the gene matches: 0. CDR1 and CDR2 (germline): LNHDA, SQIVND (reference sequence). CDR3 length: 15 amino acids. The CDR3 spells CASSRTSGSTDTQYF. The CDR3, as DNA: TGTGCCAGTAGTAGGACTAGCGGGAGCACAGATACGCAGTATTTT.

The rearrangement links TRBV5-6 to TRBJ1-1, with D possibly matching TRBD1 (6 bases). This CDR3 spans 13 amino acids. V dropped 2 bases and J dropped 5 bases, with 10 bases sitting between them. The V gene's germline CDR1 is SGHDT and CDR2 YYEEEE. For the CDR3, the DNA is TGTGCCAGCAGCTTCGGCAGGGGTACTGAAGCTTTCTTT. It translates to CASSFGRGTEAFF.

The rearrangement joins TRBV11-2 to TRBJ2-7; 10 positions agree with TRBD2. CDR1 is SGHAT, CDR2 FQNNGV, per germline. This CDR3 is built from 15 residues. The ends lost 1 base at V and 7 bases at J; junction bases unmatched: 7. The CDR3 reads CASSLGTSGLGEQYF. CDR3 nucleotide sequence: TGTGCCAGCAGCTTAGGGACTAGCGGTTTGGGGGAGCAGTACTTC.

The chain couples TRBV6-1 to TRBJ2-1; 10 nucleotides match TRBD2. Germline V gene lookup returns CDR1 MNHNS and CDR2 SASEGT. The CDR3 consists of 14 residues. V gave up 8 bases and J gave up 8 bases; unmatched junction bases: 9. The CDR3 loop is CASLYSGRADEQFF. DNA of the CDR3: TGTGCCAGCCTATACAGCGGGAGGGCCGATGAGCAGTTCTTC.

This clone was recorded only once. In DNA form, the CDR3 reads TGCGCCAGCAGCGCCGCCGCCGGGACAGGGGTCCAAGAGACCCAGTACTTC. Translation: CASSAAAGTGVQETQYF. The chain recombines TRBV5-1 with TRBJ2-5; 10 bases match TRBD1. Germline V CDR1 and CDR2: SGHRS, YFSETQ. V lost 4 bases to trimming and J lost 1 base; unmatched junction nucleotides: 10. The CDR3 runs to 17 residues. Variable domain in full (rest from reference TRBV5-1 and TRBJ2-5): KAGVTQTPRYLIKTRGQQVTLSCSPISGHRSVSWYQQTPGQGLQFLFEYFSETQRNKGNFPGRFSGRQFSNSRSEMNVSTLELGDSALYLCASSAAAGTGVQETQYFGPGTRLLVL.

The chain links TRBV12-5 to TRBJ2-2; D gene uncertain. Trimming removed 3 bases at V and 4 bases at J, with 6 bases between. Looked up from germline, CDR1 is LGHNT and CDR2 is FRNRAP. This CDR3 contains 13 residues. The CDR3 sequence: CASGFSSTGELFF. DNA of the CDR3: TGTGCTAGTGGTTTTAGTAGCACCGGGGAGCTGTTTTTT.

The V and J genes are TRBV4-3 and TRBJ1-4; possible D gene TRBD1, 5 bases. The CDR3 length is 15 residues. Trimming took off 0 bases at V and 12 bases at J, with 17 bases between the two ends. Per germline, CDR1 LGHNA and CDR2 YSLEER. CDR3 residues: CASSQDPLTVWELFF. The CDR3 coding sequence is TGCGCCAGCAGCCAAGATCCCCTGACAGTTTGGGAACTGTTTTTT.

The rearrangement uses TRBV7-2 and TRBJ1-3; no firm D call. CDR3 length: 14 residues. Trimming left V 1 base short and J 0 bases short, with 4 bases between. Germline V lookup: CDR1 SGHTA, CDR2 FQGNSA. In DNA, the CDR3 is TGTGCCAGCAGCTTAGAGCCCTCTGGAAACACCATATATTTT. Translating gives CASSLEPSGNTIYF.

The chain couples TRBV19 to TRBJ2-7; tentatively, D is TRBD2 (5 bases). Looked up from germline, CDR1 is LNHDA and CDR2 is SQIVND (reference sequence). Trimming shortened V by 3 bases and J by 3 bases, and 9 bases separated the two germline ends. The CDR3 runs to 13 residues. Here the CDR3 DNA reads TGTGCCAGTAGTATGGTAGCGTTCTACGAGCAGTACTTC. Translated, it gives CASSMVAFYEQYF.

The rearrangement uses TRBV4-1 and TRBJ2-4; 9 nucleotides match TRBD1. CDR1 is MGHRA, CDR2 YSYEKL, per germline. The CDR3 has 14 residues. The junction had 8 bases not matched to a gene; V was cut back by 6 bases and J by 8 bases. The CDR3 DNA is TGCGCCAGCAGAAACAGGGGGCCTAACGACATTCAGTACTTC. This codes for CASRNRGPNDIQYF.

A remark on this clone: A read error may account for a junction end that differs from germline. This chain links TRBV7-9 with TRBJ2-5; D might be TRBD1 (6 bases). The CDR3 is made up of 15 amino acids. Looked up from germline, CDR1 is SEHNR and CDR2 is FQNEAQ (reference sequence). The DNA for the CDR3 is TGTTCCAGCAGCGTTCCAGGGGCTATCCACGAGACCCAGTACTTC. Its protein is CSSSVPGAIHETQYF.

This sequence joins TRBV5-1 and TRBJ2-3; D is perhaps TRBD1 (6 bases). Looked up from germline, CDR1 is SGHRS and CDR2 is YFSETQ. The CDR3 totals 15 residues. V dropped 2 bases and J dropped 1 base, with 11 bases sitting between them. CDR3 residues: CASSFRGGGTDTQYF. In DNA, the CDR3 is TGCGCCAGCAGCTTCAGGGGCGGCGGCACAGATACGCAGTATTTT.

This clone was detected only once. The same CDR3 arises from other DNA sequences in this sample as well. The chain employs TRBV30 and TRBJ1-1; 9 bases fit TRBD1. The CDR3 is 14 residues long. With 0 bases clipped from V and 1 base from J, the junction kept 0 bases outside the gene matches. CDR1 is GTSNPN and CDR2 is SVGIG in the germline V gene (reference sequence). The CDR3 reads CAWSVDRGNTEAFF. CDR3 DNA: TGTGCCTGGAGTGTGGACAGGGGGAACACTGAAGCTTTCTTT.

This chain uses TRBV7-9 with TRBJ2-2; D possibly corresponds to TRBD1 (5 bases). The CDR3 is made up of 15 amino acids. Germline V gene data show CDR1 as SEHNR and CDR2 as FQNEAQ (reference sequence). Deletions cut 5 bases from V and 3 bases from J, with 13 bases between. The CDR3 nucleotides read TGTGCCAGCAGCCCAGGGTTTTCGGACACCGGGGAGCTGTTTTTT. Translating gives CASSPGFSDTGELFF.

V gene TRBV7-9 combines with J gene TRBJ2-3; 13 nucleotides line up with TRBD2. This CDR3 has 16 residues. CDR1 and CDR2 (germline): SEHNR, FQNEAQ (reference sequence). V was pared by 5 bases and J by 2 bases, with 4 bases of the junction left unmatched. The CDR3 DNA reads as TGTGCCAGCAGCCTCGGACTAGCGGGAGCCACAGATACGCAGTATTTT. This codes for CASSLGLAGATDTQYF.

The table lists this clone with a count of one. V is TRBV11-2 and J is TRBJ2-7; TRBD1 agrees at 10 bases. The CDR3 sequence is 13 residues long. V lost 5 bases and J lost 5; bases outside the gene matches: 3. Germline V gene lookup returns CDR1 SGHAT and CDR2 FQNNGV. DNA for the CDR3: TGTGCCAGCAGCCGGGACAGGGGTAACGAGCAGTACTTC. Translating gives CASSRDRGNEQYF.

The genes are TRBV7-2 and TRBJ1-2, with 8 positions matching TRBD1. J was trimmed by 5 bases and V by 5 bases; bases with no gene match: 4. CDR3 length: 13 residues. The germline CDR1 and CDR2 sequences are SGHTA and FQGNSA. CDR3 DNA: TGTGCCAGCAGCCCGGACAGGGAGTATGGCTACACCTTC. Translation: CASSPDREYGYTF. Based on the CDR3 plus reference TRBV7-2 and TRBJ1-2, the full variable domain is GAGVSQSPSNKVTEKGKDVELRCDPISGHTALYWYRQSLGQGLEFLIYFQGNSAPDKSGLPSDRFSAERTGGSVSTLTIQRTQQEDSAVYLCASSPDREYGYTFGSGTRLTVV.

The chain has TRBV28 and TRBJ1-2; no definite D call. The CDR3 contains 12 residues. V gave up 2 bases and J gave up 4 bases, with 5 bases separating them. Germline values: CDR1 MDHEN, CDR2 SYDVKM. The CDR3 DNA is TGTGCCAGCAGTTTAGTGGCCTATGGCTACACCTTC. Translating it yields CASSLVAYGYTF.

The V and J genes are TRBV2 and TRBJ2-1; D perhaps matches TRBD2 (6 bases). The V end lost 3 bases, the J end lost 9 bases, and 9 bases lay between the germline ends. This CDR3 contains 12 residues. The germline V gene has CDR1 SNHLY and CDR2 FYNNEI. CDR3 loop: CASSEDYGEQFF. CDR3 nucleotides: TGTGCCAGCAGTGAGGACTACGGTGAGCAGTTCTTC.

The chain employs TRBV28 and TRBJ2-5; 11 positions agree with TRBD2. The J call is uncertain, as TRBJ2-7 better fits the DNA end. This CDR3 comprises 15 residues. In germline, CDR1 is MDHEN, CDR2 SYDVKM. The CDR3 DNA sequence: TGTGCCAGCAGTACTAGCGGGAGAGGGACCTACGAGCAGTACTTC. Protein product: CASSTSGRGTYEQYF.

V is TRBV27 and J is TRBJ1-1; 10 bases agree with TRBD1. Germline assignment: CDR1 MNHEY and CDR2 SMNVEV (reference sequence). Trimming at V came to 2 bases and at J to 5 bases, leaving 8 bases not matched to a gene. The CDR3 is 16 amino acids. This CDR3 reads CASSLRTGGVETEAFF. CDR3 DNA sequence: TGTGCCAGCAGTTTAAGGACAGGGGGTGTCGAAACTGAAGCTTTCTTT.

The chain is built from TRBV7-9 and TRBJ2-2, with D possibly being TRBD1 (5 bases). Germline CDR1 reads SEHNR; CDR2 reads FQNEAQ (reference sequence). There are 15 residues in the CDR3. Trimming pared 1 base from V and 4 bases from J, leaving 10 bases between. The CDR3 loop is CASSLDAGITGELFF. CDR3 bases: TGTGCCAGCAGCTTAGACGCAGGGATCACCGGGGAGCTGTTTTTT.

The chain links TRBV7-8 to TRBJ1-5, with TRBD1 identical over 7 bases. Germline trimming cut 6 bases from V and 2 bases from J; bases unmatched to any gene: 7. The germline CDR1 and CDR2 sequences are SGHVS and FQNEAQ. The length of the CDR3 is 15 residues. CDR3 sequence: CASRRTGCCNQPQHF. CDR3 sequence (DNA): TGTGCCAGCAGAAGGACAGGATGTTGCAATCAGCCCCAGCATTTT.

CDR3 loop: CASTVTGSGGNEYRSYEQYF. Written as DNA, the CDR3 is TGTGCCAGCACCGTAACTGGGTCAGGGGGCAACGAATACCGCTCCTACGAGCAGTACTTC. The chain couples TRBV28 to TRBJ2-7; TRBD1 aligns across 8 bases. With 7 bases clipped from V and 0 bases from J, the junction kept 23 bases outside the gene matches. The CDR3 has 20 residues. Per the germline V gene, CDR1 is MDHEN and CDR2 is SYDVKM.

The chain joins TRBV10-3 to TRBJ2-7; 7 positions match TRBD1. The V gene's germline CDR1 is ENHRY and CDR2 SYGVKD. The CDR3 consists of 15 residues. With V trimmed by 4 bases and J by 3 bases, 9 bases remained unmatched. The CDR3 region has the DNA TGTGCCATCAGTGGGGGACAGCAAAAGGGCTACGAGCAGTACTTC. Translating gives CAISGGQQKGYEQYF.

The rearrangement links TRBV5-6 to TRBJ1-1; 11 positions match TRBD1. Germline trimming cut 0 bases from V and 6 bases from J; bases unmatched to any gene: 4. Germline values: CDR1 SGHDT, CDR2 YYEEEE. The CDR3 has 15 residues. The CDR3: CASSLVPGQGAEAFF. CDR3 nucleotide sequence: TGTGCCAGCAGCTTGGTCCCGGGACAGGGGGCTGAAGCTTTCTTT.

The chain is built from TRBV11-2 and TRBJ2-2; D is possibly TRBD2 (5 bases). Germline V gene data show CDR1 as SGHAT and CDR2 as FQNNGV. V lost 5 bases and J lost 0, with 7 bases in between. The CDR3 contains 14 residues. The CDR3, as DNA: TGTGCCAGCAGCCTTAGCGCGAACACCGGGGAGCTGTTTTTT. Residues: CASSLSANTGELFF. Full variable domain (outside the CDR3, taken from reference TRBV11-2 and TRBJ2-2): EAGVAQSPRYKIIEKRQSVAFWCNPISGHATLYWYQQILGQGPKLLIQFQNNGVVDDSQLPKDRFSAERLKGVDSTLKIQPAKLEDSAVYLCASSLSANTGELFFGEGSRLTVL.